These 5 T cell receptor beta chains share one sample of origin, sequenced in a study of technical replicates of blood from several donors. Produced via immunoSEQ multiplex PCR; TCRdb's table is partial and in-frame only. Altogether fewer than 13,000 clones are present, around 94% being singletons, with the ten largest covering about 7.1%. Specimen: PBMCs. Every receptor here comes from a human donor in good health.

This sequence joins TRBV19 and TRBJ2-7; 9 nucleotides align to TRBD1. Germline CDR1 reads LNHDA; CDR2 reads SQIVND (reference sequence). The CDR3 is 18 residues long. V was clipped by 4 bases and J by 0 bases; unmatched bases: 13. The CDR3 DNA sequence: TGTGCCAGTAGTACATCAATTACAGGGGGCCAGAGCTCCTACGAGCAGTACTTC. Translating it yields CASSTSITGGQSSYEQYF.

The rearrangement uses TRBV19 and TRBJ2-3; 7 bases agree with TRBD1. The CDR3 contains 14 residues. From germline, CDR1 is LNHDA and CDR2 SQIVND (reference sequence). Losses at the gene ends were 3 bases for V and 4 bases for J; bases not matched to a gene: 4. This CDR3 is CASSMGQPADTQYF. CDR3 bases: TGTGCCAGTAGTATGGGACAGCCAGCAGATACGCAGTATTTT.

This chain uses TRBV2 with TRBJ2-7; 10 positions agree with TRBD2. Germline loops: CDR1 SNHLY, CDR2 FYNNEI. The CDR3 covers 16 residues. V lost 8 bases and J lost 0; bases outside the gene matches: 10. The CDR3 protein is CASLIGLAVDSYEQYF. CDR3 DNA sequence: TGTGCCAGCTTGATCGGACTAGCGGTAGACTCCTACGAGCAGTACTTC.

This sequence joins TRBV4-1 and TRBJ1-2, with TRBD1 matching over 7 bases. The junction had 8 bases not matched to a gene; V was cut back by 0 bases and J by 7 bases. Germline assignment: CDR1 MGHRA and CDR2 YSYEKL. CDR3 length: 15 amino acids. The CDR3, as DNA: TGCGCCAGCAGCCAAGATCGTGAGGGGGCGATTGGCTACACCTTC. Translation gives CASSQDREGAIGYTF.

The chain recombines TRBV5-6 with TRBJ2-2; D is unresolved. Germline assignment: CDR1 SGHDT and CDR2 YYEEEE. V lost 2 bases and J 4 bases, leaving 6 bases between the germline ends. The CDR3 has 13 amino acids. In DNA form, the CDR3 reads TGTGCCAGCAGCTTTTACTTCACCGGGGAGCTGTTTTTT. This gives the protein CASSFYFTGELFF.